The 29 T cell receptor beta chains below all came from one sample that was sequenced in a study of HIV-infected patients and healthy controls. Reverse transcription used about 510 ng RNA and constant-region primers for alpha and beta. Alpha and beta chain libraries were made separately by chain-specific third strand synthesis with multiplexing indices. TCRdb analysed the 5' RACE reads with MiXCR anew, one entry per CDR3 protein. The table lists approximately 9,800 distinct CDR3 sequences, 6.5% to 10% of them singletons. No cell fractionation was done, so the repertoire covers all unsorted peripheral blood T cells. The sequenced sample was blood. The origin of the receptors is an adult in good health.

The table lists this clonotype with a count of one. The chain is built from TRBV10-2 and TRBJ2-1, with D uncertain. The germline gives CDR1 WSHSY, CDR2 SAAADI. The CDR3 is made up of 17 amino acids. The V gene lost 6 bases and the J gene lost 0 bases, with 18 bases spanning the gap. The CDR3: CASSVPPRWSSYNEQFF. For the CDR3, the DNA is TGCGCCAGCAGCGTCCCCCCACGATGGAGCTCCTACAATGAGCAGTTCTTC.

This clonotype was detected many times. This sequence joins TRBV7-9 and TRBJ1-2; D gene unclear. Germline CDR1 reads SEHNR; CDR2 reads FQNEAQ (reference sequence). This CDR3 has 18 amino acids. V gave up 0 bases and J gave up 0 bases, with 17 bases separating them. This CDR3 is CASSLAIPRPLANYGYTF. The CDR3 DNA is TGTGCCAGCAGCTTAGCAATCCCGCGGCCATTAGCTAACTATGGCTACACCTTC.

CDR3 region: CSANGQERRWGYTF. The CDR3 region has the DNA TGCAGTGCTAATGGACAGGAACGCCGTTGGGGCTACACCTTC. This chain links TRBV20-1 with TRBJ1-2, with TRBD1 matching 7 bases. Germline V lookup: CDR1 DFQATT, CDR2 SNEGSKA (reference sequence). The CDR3 is 14 amino acids. V lost 4 bases and J lost 8; bases outside the gene matches: 13.

Only a few counts were recorded for this clonotype. This rearrangement joins TRBV18 to TRBJ2-1, with D perhaps TRBD2 (6 bases). CDR1 and CDR2 (germline): KGHSH, LQKENI. The V end lost 2 bases, the J end lost 6 bases, and 11 bases lay between the germline ends. The CDR3 has 14 residues. In DNA form, the CDR3 reads TGTGCCAGCTCACCAGGGGGGAACAGCAATGAGCAGTTCTTC. This sequence encodes CASSPGGNSNEQFF.

V is TRBV6-4 and J is TRBJ2-2, with TRBD2 identical over 7 bases. The germline gives CDR1 MRHNA, CDR2 SNTAGT. This CDR3 spans 13 amino acids. V shed 5 bases, J shed 5 bases, and the junction held 2 bases outside the gene matches. The CDR3 reads CASSSGETGELFF. CDR3 sequence (DNA): TGTGCCAGCAGTAGCGGGGAGACCGGGGAGCTGTTTTTT.

This clonotype is deemed medium-sized. The V and J genes are TRBV12-3 or TRBV12-4 and TRBJ2-3, with 10 bases identical to TRBD2. Unmatched junction bases numbered 9, after V lost 3 bases and J lost 6 bases. This CDR3 has 16 residues. CDR3 DNA: TGTGCCAGCAGTTTGGTTCTAGCGGGGGTCCGCGATACGCAGTATTTT. This sequence encodes CASSLVLAGVRDTQYF.

This clonotype was seen many times. V and J are TRBV12-3 or TRBV12-4 and TRBJ2-7; 9 bases fit TRBD1. The CDR3 loop spans 12 amino acids. V shed 6 bases, J shed 12 bases, and the junction held 9 bases outside the gene matches. This chain's CDR3 is CASRLGTGRRYF. CDR3 DNA sequence: TGTGCCAGCAGGCTAGGGACAGGGAGACGGTACTTC.

This clonotype is medium-sized within its sample. The chain carries TRBV5-1 and TRBJ1-1, with a tentative D call TRBD1 (5 bases). The CDR3 length is 14 residues. The germline V gene has CDR1 SGHRS and CDR2 YFSETQ. Between the trimmed V and J ends, which lost 4 bases and 1 base, there was a span of 11 bases. This chain's CDR3 is CASSRPDRNTEAFF. CDR3 coding DNA: TGCGCCAGCAGCAGACCCGACAGGAACACTGAAGCTTTCTTT. Together with reference TRBV5-1 and TRBJ1-1, the CDR3 gives the full variable domain: KAGVTQTPRYLIKTRGQQVTLSCSPISGHRSVSWYQQTPGQGLQFLFEYFSETQRNKGNFPGRFSGRQFSNSRSEMNVSTLELGDSALYLCASSRPDRNTEAFFGQGTRLTVV.

Relative to its sample, this clonotype is medium-sized. The V gene is TRBV7-9, the J gene TRBJ1-4, with D unresolved. Trimming pared 4 bases from V and 8 bases from J, leaving 14 bases between. This CDR3 region has 14 residues. Germline CDR1 and CDR2: SEHNR and FQNEAQ (reference sequence). CDR3 region: CASSSVGQEEKLFF. DNA for the CDR3: TGTGCCAGCAGCTCCGTTGGCCAAGAGGAAAAACTGTTTTTT.

This clonotype is deemed medium-sized. This sequence joins TRBV19 and TRBJ1-5; D ambiguous. Per germline, CDR1 LNHDA and CDR2 SQIVND (reference sequence). CDR3 length: 12 amino acids. The V end lost 9 bases, the J end lost 11 bases, and 17 bases lay between the germline ends. CDR3 DNA: TGTGCCAGCGCCGGACCTTTAACGTCCCAGCATTTT. This encodes CASAGPLTSQHF.

This clonotype was observed at least ten times. This chain connects TRBV27 to TRBJ1-3; TRBD1 matches at 7 bases. V shed 5 bases, J shed 0 bases, and the junction held 7 bases outside the gene matches. The CDR3 length is 16 residues. The germline V gene encodes CDR1 MNHEY and CDR2 SMNVEV (reference sequence). In nucleotides, the CDR3 is TGTGCCAGCAGTGCGGTGACAGGGATCTCTGGAAACACCATATATTTT. Protein sequence: CASSAVTGISGNTIYF.

The chain combines TRBV18 with TRBJ1-1; the D is unclear. Between the trimmed V and J ends, which lost 3 bases and 7 bases, there was a span of 12 bases. There are 13 residues in the CDR3. Germline values: CDR1 KGHSH, CDR2 LQKENI. The CDR3, as DNA: TGTGCCAGCTCACCCACCGGGCAGCATGAAGCTTTCTTT. It codes for CASSPTGQHEAFF.

This clonotype was observed many times. The genes are TRBV15 and TRBJ1-3; no reliable D call. V gave up 2 bases and J gave up 0 bases, with 11 bases separating them. The CDR3 covers 16 residues. The germline CDR1 and CDR2 sequences are LNHNV and YYDKDF (reference sequence). The CDR3 sequence: CATSRLIGDSGNTIYF. The CDR3 DNA reads as TGTGCCACCAGCAGACTGATCGGAGACTCTGGAAACACCATATATTTT.

In its sample, this clonotype is medium-sized (0.01 to 0.1%). The chain is built from TRBV29-1 and TRBJ1-1; D is possibly TRBD1 (6 bases). Deletions cut 3 bases from V and 4 bases from J, with 12 bases between. The CDR3 runs 13 residues. The germline V gene has CDR1 SQVTM and CDR2 ANQGSEA. CDR3 DNA sequence: TGCAGCGTTGATGGGGGGGCTAGCACTGAAGCTTTCTTT. Translation: CSVDGGASTEAFF. Complete variable domain (other parts from reference TRBV29-1 and TRBJ1-1): SAVISQKPSRDICQRGTSLTIQCQVDSQVTMMFWYRQQPGQSLTLIATANQGSEATYESGFVIDKFPISRPNLTFSTLTVSNMSPEDSSIYLCSVDGGASTEAFFGQGTRLTVV.

The table lists this clonotype with many counts. This chain connects TRBV20-1 to TRBJ1-1; no reliable D call. This CDR3 spans 13 amino acids. The germline V and J ends were trimmed by 3 bases and 0 bases, with 8 bases remaining between them. Germline V gene data show CDR1 as DFQATT and CDR2 as SNEGSKA (reference sequence). CDR3 nucleotide sequence: TGCAGTGCTAGTTTCCAAGTGAACACTGAAGCTTTCTTT. Translating gives CSASFQVNTEAFF.

In this sample, this clonotype is medium-sized. The chain is built from TRBV7-9 and TRBJ1-2; TRBD1 aligns across 9 bases. The CDR3 has 15 residues. The germline CDR1 and CDR2 sequences are SEHNR and FQNEAQ (reference sequence). V lost 5 bases and J lost 4; bases outside the gene matches: 8. The CDR3: CASSPSRTGVYGYTF. The CDR3, as DNA: TGTGCCAGCAGCCCATCCCGGACAGGGGTCTATGGCTACACCTTC.

This clonotype is medium-sized. V and J are TRBV4-2 and TRBJ1-6; 8 bases line up with TRBD1. Trimming took 3 bases from V and 7 from J; bases not matched to a gene: 11. The CDR3 has 17 amino acids. CDR1 is LGHNA and CDR2 is YNFKEQ in the germline V gene. The CDR3 loop reads CASSHPGQGMLNSPLHF. The CDR3 DNA reads as TGTGCCAGCAGCCACCCCGGACAGGGAATGCTCAATTCACCCCTCCACTTT.

In its sample, this clonotype is medium-sized. The chain joins TRBV27 to TRBJ1-1; perhaps TRBD1 as D (5 bases). The CDR3 sequence is 13 residues long. Trimming cost V 3 bases and J 4 bases, with 9 bases left between them. Germline values: CDR1 MNHEY, CDR2 SMNVEV (reference sequence). The CDR3 sequence: CASSFRASTEAFF. The CDR3 nucleotides are TGTGCCAGCAGTTTCAGGGCGTCCACTGAAGCTTTCTTT.

This clonotype has more than one count but fewer than ten. The chain combines TRBV3-1 with TRBJ1-5; TRBD1 is a possible D gene (5 bases). The V and J ends lost 1 base and 2 bases respectively, with 9 bases between them. This CDR3 spans 15 amino acids. The germline V gene encodes CDR1 LGHDT and CDR2 YNNKEL (reference sequence). The CDR3 DNA follows: TGTGCCAGCAGCCAAGGGGGCACTGGCAATCAGCCCCAGCATTTT. Protein: CASSQGGTGNQPQHF. The full variable domain, completed using reference TRBV3-1 and TRBJ1-5, is DTAVSQTPKYLVTQMGNDKSIKCEQNLGHDTMYWYKQDSKKFLKIMFSYNNKELIINETVPNRFSPKSPDKAHLNLHINSLELGDSAVYFCASSQGGTGNQPQHFGDGTRLSIL.

The V gene is TRBV4-1, the J gene TRBJ2-7, with a possible D match to TRBD2 (5 bases). This CDR3 is 14 amino acids long. V was clipped by 0 bases and J by 4 bases, with 10 bases between them. CDR1 MGHRA and CDR2 YSYEKL come from the germline V gene. The chain's CDR3 is CASSQEWRGYEQYF. The CDR3 nucleotides read TGCGCCAGCAGCCAAGAGTGGCGAGGGTACGAGCAGTACTTC.

This clonotype rates as medium-sized (0.01 to 0.1%). The chain joins TRBV7-8 to TRBJ2-3, with 11 bases matching TRBD2. The CDR3 runs to 16 residues. J gave up 5 bases and V 4 bases, and 8 bases lay outside the gene matches. Germline V gene lookup returns CDR1 SGHVS and CDR2 FQNEAQ. The CDR3 DNA is TGTGCCAGCAGCTCGTTCGCTAGCGGGGGGCGAGATACGCAGTATTTT. Amino acids: CASSSFASGGRDTQYF.

Ten or more counts support this clonotype. The chain employs TRBV30 and TRBJ1-1; weak D call: TRBD1 (6 bases). CDR1 is GTSNPN and CDR2 is SVGIG in the germline V gene (reference sequence). The length of the CDR3 is 15 residues. Trimming cost V 0 bases and J 3 bases, with 14 bases left between them. Written as DNA, the CDR3 is TGTGCCTGGAGTGTTATGGAGGGGGGCCACACTGAAGCTTTCTTT. This sequence encodes CAWSVMEGGHTEAFF.

Many counts were recorded for this clonotype. The rearrangement joins TRBV12-3 or TRBV12-4 to TRBJ1-2; D perhaps matches TRBD1 (5 bases). The CDR3 consists of 13 residues. V lost 4 bases and J 4 bases, leaving 10 bases between the germline ends. The CDR3 bases are TGTGCCAGCAGTTCAGACAGCTTCTATGGCTACACCTTC. Translation gives CASSSDSFYGYTF.

This clonotype is termed medium-sized. The chain has TRBV5-1 and TRBJ1-1; D is undetermined. V was cut by 0 bases and J by 0 bases, with 12 bases left in between. The CDR3 contains 16 residues. In germline, CDR1 is SGHRS, CDR2 YFSETQ. This CDR3 is CASSLGSGTMNTEAFF. The CDR3 nucleotides read TGCGCCAGCAGCTTGGGTTCGGGTACTATGAACACTGAAGCTTTCTTT.

This clonotype ranks as medium-sized. The rearrangement joins TRBV19 to TRBJ1-1; D is unresolved. The CDR3 is 13 residues long. The germline V gene has CDR1 LNHDA and CDR2 SQIVND (reference sequence). V lost 3 bases and J lost 0, with 5 bases in between. The DNA for the CDR3 is TGTGCCAGTAGTATCGCCGTGAACACTGAAGCTTTCTTT. It translates to CASSIAVNTEAFF.

This clonotype showed up many times. The V and J genes are TRBV4-1 and TRBJ1-2; D not resolved. Germline assignment: CDR1 MGHRA and CDR2 YSYEKL. The germline V and J ends were trimmed by 3 bases and 6 bases, with 23 bases remaining between them. This CDR3 is built from 17 residues. The CDR3 sequence: CASSQIEGGRRLHGYTF. Written as DNA, the CDR3 is TGCGCCAGCAGCCAGATCGAAGGAGGGCGACGATTACATGGCTACACCTTC.

This clonotype was observed many times. The V call is TRBV9, the J call TRBJ1-1; TRBD1 matches at 11 bases. V was clipped by 4 bases and J by 3 bases; unmatched bases: 8. Germline CDR1 is SGDLS and CDR2 is YYNGEE. The CDR3 is 16 amino acids. CDR3 DNA: TGTGCCAGCAGCACAGGACAGGGGGCTCGATACACTGAAGCTTTCTTT. It translates to CASSTGQGARYTEAFF.

At least ten counts were recorded for this clonotype. This chain uses TRBV20-1 with TRBJ2-2, with no clear D. The CDR3 contains 13 residues. Germline values: CDR1 DFQATT, CDR2 SNEGSKA (reference sequence). The V end was cut by 3 bases, the J end by 4 bases, with 9 bases between. In DNA, the CDR3 is TGCAGTGCTAGCCCGGTTTCCACCGGGGAGCTGTTTTTT. Translating it yields CSASPVSTGELFF.

The chain employs TRBV11-2 and TRBJ1-1; 7 nucleotides align to TRBD1. CDR3 length: 14 amino acids. J gave up 4 bases and V 2 bases, and 4 bases lay outside the gene matches. Germline assignment: CDR1 SGHAT and CDR2 FQNNGV. CDR3 coding DNA: TGTGCCAGCAGCTTATTCTCAGGGGGCACTGAAGCTTTCTTT. Translated, it gives CASSLFSGGTEAFF.